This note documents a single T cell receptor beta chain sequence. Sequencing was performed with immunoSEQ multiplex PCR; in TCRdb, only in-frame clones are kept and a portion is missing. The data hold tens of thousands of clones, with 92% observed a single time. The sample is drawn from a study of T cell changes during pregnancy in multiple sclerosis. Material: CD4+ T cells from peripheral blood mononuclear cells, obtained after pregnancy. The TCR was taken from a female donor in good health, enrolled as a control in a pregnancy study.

This chain's CDR3 is CASSSPGGNTDTQYF. In DNA, the CDR3 is TGTGCCAGCAGTTCCCCTGGGGGGAACACAGATACGCAGTATTTT. The genes are TRBV28 and TRBJ2-3; D might be TRBD2 (6 bases). This CDR3 region has 15 residues. Germline V gene lookup returns CDR1 MDHEN and CDR2 SYDVKM. V lost 4 bases, J lost 2 bases, and 13 bases lay in between. Variable domain in full (rest from reference TRBV28 and TRBJ2-3): DVKVTQSSRYLVKRTGEKVFLECVQDMDHENMFWYRQDPGLGLRLIYFSYDVKMKEKGDIPEGYSVSREKKERFSLILESASTNQTSMYLCASSSPGGNTDTQYFGPGTRLTVL.